What follows describes a single T cell receptor (beta chain). It lacks a known antigen. Base qualities are missing; no much larger clone stands one base away. Reading the label with the study, this specimen's treatment or condition is: allogeneic hematopoietic cell transplantation with graft depleted of TCRalphabeta T cells and CD19 B cells. Transplant recipients were children who received TCRalphabeta/CD19-depleted allogeneic hematopoietic cell grafts. The CDR3 spans 12 residues, from the cysteine through the phenylalanine. Only CDR3 DNA is held: 36 bases, read in frame from base 1. At the junction V is shortened by 4 bases and J by 10 bases, with 13 bases in between. These data originate in a study of T-cell reconstitution after alpha-beta-depleted transplantation in children (dated by TCRdb to the mid-2010s). Study-wide context: Using TCR repertoire profiling, the study followed T-cell immune reconstitution in a quantitative way in children after TCRalphabeta/CD19-depleted allogeneic hematopoietic cell transplantation.

The study at large found these results: In some patients, the high TCRbeta diversity seen at day 60 was put down to recipient T cells and intrathymic progenitors that had survived conditioning. The apparently early alphabetaT-cell count recovery about two months after transplant was reportedly dependent on only several hundred rapidly expanded clones derived from non-depleted graft cells. Over the following months the frequencies of hyperexpanded clones went down, and after one year T-cell counts and TCRbeta diversity were mostly credited to newly produced T cells.

The method behind the library was PCR. The reads were generated on an Illumina HiSeq 2500. Molecular barcoding was employed in the preparation of TCR libraries, with unique molecular identifiers being used to normalize TCRbeta repertoire quantification. TCRdb passed the public sequencing reads through fastp at Q25 and MiXCR, retaining productive beta sequences. CDR3 protein duplicates are merged, each entry listing the most common genes and DNA. The sample data list roughly 790,000 distinct CDR3 sequences, and 15% to 20% of these were observed just once. Jointly, the top ten make up around 5% of the sample.

Rearrangement joined TRBV12-3 or TRBV12-4 to TRBJ2-5, with no D gene named confidently. Sequencing was performed on PBMCs, mostly from graft donor cells, taken 360 days after TCRalphabeta/CD19-depleted stem cell transplant. The sequence derives from a male patient younger than 18 who had a stem cell transplant for acute lymphoblastic leukemia, so the T cells may come from the graft donor. The CDR3 reads as follows: CASSWSPFGQYF. The DNA is as follows: TGTGCCAGCAGTTGGAGTCCATTCGGCCAGTACTTC.